The T cell receptor beta chain under discussion was sequenced for a study of T cell changes during pregnancy in multiple sclerosis. V was shortened by 4 bases and J by 5 bases, with 14 bases between the two germline ends. Germline CDR1 SEHNR, CDR2 FQNEAQ (reference sequence). This CDR3 region has 14 residues. The method was immunoSEQ multiplex PCR; TCRdb's version includes in-frame clones alone and lacks a portion of them. Here the sample spans fewer than 40,000 clones, 91% being singletons. The chain combines TRBV7-9 with TRBJ1-2; D remains ambiguous. This TCR came from a female donor in good health, enrolled as a control in a pregnancy study. The specimen was CD4+ T cells from peripheral blood mononuclear cells, collected in the second trimester of pregnancy. CDR3 in amino acids: CASSSTSAGYGYTF. The CDR3 DNA is TGTGCCAGCAGCTCCACCTCGGCGGGTTATGGCTACACCTTC.